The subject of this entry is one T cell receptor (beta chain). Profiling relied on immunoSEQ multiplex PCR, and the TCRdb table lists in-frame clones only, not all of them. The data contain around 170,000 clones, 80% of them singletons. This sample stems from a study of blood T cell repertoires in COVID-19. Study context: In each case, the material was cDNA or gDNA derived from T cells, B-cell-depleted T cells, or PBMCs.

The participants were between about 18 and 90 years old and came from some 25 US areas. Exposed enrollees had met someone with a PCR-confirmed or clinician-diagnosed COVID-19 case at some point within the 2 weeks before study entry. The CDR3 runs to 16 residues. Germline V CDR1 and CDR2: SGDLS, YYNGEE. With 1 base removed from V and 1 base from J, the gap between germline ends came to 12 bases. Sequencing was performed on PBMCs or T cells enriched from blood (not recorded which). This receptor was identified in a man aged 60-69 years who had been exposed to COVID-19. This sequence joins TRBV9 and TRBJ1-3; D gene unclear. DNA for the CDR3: TGTGCCAGCAGCGTACGAGGACTACAATCTGGAAACACCATATATTTT. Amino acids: CASSVRGLQSGNTIYF.